Presented here are 24 T cell receptor beta chains from one specimen sequenced in a study of T cells expressing NK-cell markers. Following a re-call of the 5' RACE reads, TCRdb has one entry per CDR3 protein and lacks DNA. In all, the sample yields just under 150,000 distinct CDR3 sequences. Sequencing used blood T cells: a sorted CD56 or NKG2C T cell subset, CD4+ or CD8+ T cells, or bulk PBMC T cells (not recorded which). These receptors all come from a young man in good health.

The CDR3 loop is CASSQDGHNQPQHF. The chain couples TRBV4-1 to TRBJ1-5. The CDR3 is 14 residues long. Germline lookup yields CDR1 MGHRA and CDR2 YSYEKL.

The chain combines TRBV4-1 with TRBJ2-3; TCRdb designates TRBD1, a call that cannot be tested without DNA. Per the germline V gene, CDR1 is MGHRA and CDR2 is YSYEKL. The CDR3 runs to 14 residues. CDR3 region: CASSQDTGEDTQYF.

The gene calls are TRBV7-9 and TRBJ2-7. From germline, CDR1 is SEHNR and CDR2 FQNEAQ (reference sequence). The CDR3 contains 14 residues. The CDR3 loop reads CASSALSGSYEQYF.

The chain joins TRBV7-9 to TRBJ1-2. Germline CDR1 and CDR2: SEHNR and FQNEAQ (reference sequence). The CDR3 runs 16 residues. CDR3 sequence reads: CASSSDDRLPNYGYTF.

This chain links TRBV4-1 with TRBJ2-2; absent DNA, TCRdb's TRBD2 call cannot be checked. CDR1 is MGHRA and CDR2 is YSYEKL in the germline V gene. The CDR3 is 16 amino acids. Here the CDR3 reads CASSQDLAGNTGELFF.

CDR3 residues: CASSVVGLALDEQFF. This sequence joins TRBV9 and TRBJ2-1; TCRdb reports TRBD2, a call that lacks DNA to check it against. CDR3 length: 15 amino acids. Germline values: CDR1 SGDLS, CDR2 YYNGEE.

The chain uses TRBV7-9 and TRBJ2-7; checking the TCRdb D call of TRBD2 is not possible without DNA. CDR1 is SEHNR and CDR2 is FQNEAQ in the germline V gene (reference sequence). CDR3 length: 15 residues. The CDR3 here is CASSYTTESTYEQYF.

The rearrangement uses TRBV4-2 and TRBJ2-3; checking the TCRdb D call of TRBD2 is not possible without DNA. The CDR3 length is 12 residues. The germline V gene encodes CDR1 LGHNA and CDR2 YNFKEQ. CDR3 amino acids: CASRADTDTQYF.

The gene calls are TRBV11-1 and TRBJ2-1; TCRdb names TRBD1, which stays unverified in the absence of DNA. The germline gives CDR1 SGHAT, CDR2 FQDESV (reference sequence). This CDR3 spans 19 amino acids. The CDR3 is CASSLPGQGGPTGTNEQFF.

J is TRBJ2-4 and V is TRBV3-1; the TCRdb call, TRBD1, lacks DNA for checking. The CDR3 is 14 residues long. Germline CDR1 and CDR2: LGHDT and YNNKEL (reference sequence). The chain's CDR3 is CASFQGKAKNIQYF.

The V call is TRBV7-6, the J call TRBJ1-1; TCRdb's D call, TRBD1, is unchecked because there is no DNA. This CDR3 comprises 13 residues. Germline CDR1 and CDR2: SGHVS and FNYEAQ. The chain's CDR3 is CASSSTGNTEAFF.

The chain is built from TRBV18 and TRBJ2-1; TCRdb's D call of TRBD2 is untestable without DNA. CDR1 KGHSH and CDR2 LQKENI come from the germline V gene. The CDR3 runs 15 residues. The CDR3 spells CASSPRLALYNEQFF. Drawing the rest from reference TRBV18 and TRBJ2-1, the complete variable domain is NAGVMQNPRHLVRRRGQEARLRCSPMKGHSHVYWYRQLPEEGLKFMVYLQKENIIDESGMPKERFSAEFPKEGPSILRIQQVVRGDSAAYFCASSPRLALYNEQFFGPGTRLTVL.

This chain uses TRBV24-1 with TRBJ2-1; TCRdb reports TRBD2, a call that lacks DNA to check it against. This CDR3 has 20 amino acids. Germline V CDR1 and CDR2: KGHDR, SFDVKD. CDR3 sequence: CATSDTETGPGLAAYNEQFF.

V and J are TRBV28 and TRBJ1-2; there is no DNA to check the TCRdb D call of TRBD1. The CDR3 is 16 amino acids. CDR1 MDHEN and CDR2 SYDVKM come from the germline V gene. The CDR3 is CASSSSGQYSNYGYTF.

V is TRBV12-3 or TRBV12-4 and J is TRBJ2-1; TCRdb reports TRBD2, a call that lacks DNA to check it against. The CDR3 runs 17 residues. CDR3 sequence reads: CASSSHRTSGGLNEQFF.

This chain links TRBV12-3 or TRBV12-4 with TRBJ2-1; TCRdb outputs TRBD2, but without DNA this stays unchecked. The CDR3 runs to 14 residues. Here the CDR3 reads CASSLDGLAGEQFF.

The chain recombines TRBV30 with TRBJ2-7; checking the TCRdb D call of TRBD2 is not possible without DNA. Per the germline V gene, CDR1 is GTSNPN and CDR2 is SVGIG (reference sequence). CDR3 length equals 13 residues. CDR3 sequence: CAWRDLEFYEQYF.

The CDR3 is CASSIPQSGGDEKLFF. This chain uses TRBV7-9 with TRBJ1-4; TCRdb reports TRBD1, a call that lacks DNA to check it against. The CDR3 is made up of 16 amino acids. Per the germline V gene, CDR1 is SEHNR and CDR2 is FQNEAQ (reference sequence).

This chain joins TRBV27 and TRBJ2-1. The CDR3 consists of 14 residues. Per germline, CDR1 MNHEY and CDR2 SMNVEV (reference sequence). The CDR3 region is CASSRRSSYNEQFF.

This chain connects TRBV7-6 to TRBJ1-1; there is no DNA to check the TCRdb D call of TRBD1. CDR1 is SGHVS and CDR2 is FNYEAQ in the germline V gene. The CDR3 sequence is 15 residues long. The CDR3 sequence is CASSLEEGGTTEAFF.

The gene calls are TRBV28 and TRBJ1-5; TCRdb's D call of TRBD1 is untestable without DNA. CDR3 length: 16 residues. The germline CDR1 and CDR2 sequences are MDHEN and SYDVKM. The CDR3: CASSTRQDYSNQPQHF.

The chain's CDR3 is CASSPPAGPAGELFF. This chain links TRBV18 with TRBJ2-2; TCRdb's D call of TRBD1 is untestable without DNA. Germline V gene lookup returns CDR1 KGHSH and CDR2 LQKENI. The CDR3 contains 15 residues.

The CDR3 is CASTQDRGYGYTF. The chain uses TRBV6-1 and TRBJ1-2; TCRdb lists TRBD1, though no DNA is available to test this call. The CDR3 covers 13 residues. The germline gives CDR1 MNHNS, CDR2 SASEGT.

The chain couples TRBV15 to TRBJ1-2. The germline V gene encodes CDR1 LNHNV and CDR2 YYDKDF (reference sequence). This CDR3 is built from 15 residues. The CDR3 protein is CATSRAQGTSDGYTF. The variable domain in full, completed from reference TRBV15 and TRBJ1-2, reads DAMVIQNPRYQVTQFGKPVTLSCSQTLNHNVMYWYQQKSSQAPKLLFHYYDKDFNNEADTPDNFQSRRPNTSFCFLDIRSPGLGDTAMYLCATSRAQGTSDGYTFGSGTRLTVV.